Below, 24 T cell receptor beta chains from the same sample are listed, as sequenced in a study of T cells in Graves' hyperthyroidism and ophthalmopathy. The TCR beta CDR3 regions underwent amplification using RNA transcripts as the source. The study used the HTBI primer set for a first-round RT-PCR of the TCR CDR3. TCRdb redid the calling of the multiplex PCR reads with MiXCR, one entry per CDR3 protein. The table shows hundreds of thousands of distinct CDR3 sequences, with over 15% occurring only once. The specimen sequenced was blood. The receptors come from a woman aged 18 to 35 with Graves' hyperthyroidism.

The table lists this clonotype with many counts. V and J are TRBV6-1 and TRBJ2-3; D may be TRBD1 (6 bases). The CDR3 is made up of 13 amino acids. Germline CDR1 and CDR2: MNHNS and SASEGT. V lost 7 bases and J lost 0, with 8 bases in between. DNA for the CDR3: TGTGCCAGCAAGGGGGATAGCACAGATACGCAGTATTTT. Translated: CASKGDSTDTQYF.

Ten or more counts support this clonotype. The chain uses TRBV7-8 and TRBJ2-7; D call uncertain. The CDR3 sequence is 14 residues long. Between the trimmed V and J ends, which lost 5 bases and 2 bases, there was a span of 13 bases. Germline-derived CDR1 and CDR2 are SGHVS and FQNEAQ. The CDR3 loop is CASSTQGLPYEQYF. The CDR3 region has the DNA TGTGCCAGCAGCACCCAAGGTCTGCCCTACGAGCAGTACTTC.

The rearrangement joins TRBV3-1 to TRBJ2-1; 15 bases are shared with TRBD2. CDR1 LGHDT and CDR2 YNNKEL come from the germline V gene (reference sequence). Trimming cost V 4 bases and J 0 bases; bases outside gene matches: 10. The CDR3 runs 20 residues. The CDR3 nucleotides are TGTGCCAGCAGCCCGACTCTGGGACTAGCGGGAGGAAGCTCCTACAATGAGCAGTTCTTC. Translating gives CASSPTLGLAGGSSYNEQFF.

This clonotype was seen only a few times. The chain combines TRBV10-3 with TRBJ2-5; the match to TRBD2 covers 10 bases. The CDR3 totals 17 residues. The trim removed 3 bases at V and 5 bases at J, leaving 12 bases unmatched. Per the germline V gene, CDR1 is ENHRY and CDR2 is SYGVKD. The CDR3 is CAISDNERGGAGETQYF. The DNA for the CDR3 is TGTGCCATCAGTGACAACGAGCGGGGGGGCGCAGGGGAGACCCAGTACTTC.

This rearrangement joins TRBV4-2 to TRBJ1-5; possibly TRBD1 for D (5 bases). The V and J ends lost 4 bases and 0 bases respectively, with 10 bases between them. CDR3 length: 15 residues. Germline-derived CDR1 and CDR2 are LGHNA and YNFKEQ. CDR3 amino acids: CASSPQAHSNQPQHF. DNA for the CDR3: TGTGCCAGCAGCCCACAGGCCCATAGCAATCAGCCCCAGCATTTT.

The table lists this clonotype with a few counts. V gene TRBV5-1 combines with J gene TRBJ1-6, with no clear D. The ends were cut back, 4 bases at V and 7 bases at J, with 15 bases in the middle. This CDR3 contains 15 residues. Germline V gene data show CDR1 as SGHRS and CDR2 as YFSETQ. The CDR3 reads CASSLQTDRNSPLHF. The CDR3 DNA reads TGCGCCAGCAGCCTACAAACGGACCGGAATTCACCCCTCCACTTT.

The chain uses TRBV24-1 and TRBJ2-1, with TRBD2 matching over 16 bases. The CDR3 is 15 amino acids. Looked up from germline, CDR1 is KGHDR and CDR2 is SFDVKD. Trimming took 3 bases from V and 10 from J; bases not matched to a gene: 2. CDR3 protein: CATSDQGLAGGEQFF. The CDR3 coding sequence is TGTGCCACCAGTGATCAGGGACTAGCGGGGGGGGAGCAGTTCTTC.

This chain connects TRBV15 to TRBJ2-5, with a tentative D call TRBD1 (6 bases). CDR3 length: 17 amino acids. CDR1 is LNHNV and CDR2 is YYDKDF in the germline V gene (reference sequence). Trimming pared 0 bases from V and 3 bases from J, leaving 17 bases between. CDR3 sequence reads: CATSRDYSRDTKETQYF. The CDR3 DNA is TGTGCCACCAGCAGAGATTATAGTCGGGACACCAAAGAGACCCAGTACTTC.

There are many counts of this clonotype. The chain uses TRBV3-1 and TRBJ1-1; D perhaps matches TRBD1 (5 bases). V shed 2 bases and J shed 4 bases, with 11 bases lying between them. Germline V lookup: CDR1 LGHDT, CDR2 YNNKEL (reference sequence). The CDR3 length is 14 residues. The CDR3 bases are TGTGCCAGCAGCCAAAAGGGGAAGGGCACTGAAGCTTTCTTT. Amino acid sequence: CASSQKGKGTEAFF.

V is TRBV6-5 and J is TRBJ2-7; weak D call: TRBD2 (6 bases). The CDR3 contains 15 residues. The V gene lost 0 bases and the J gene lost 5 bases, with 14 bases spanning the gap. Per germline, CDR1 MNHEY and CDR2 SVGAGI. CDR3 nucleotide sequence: TGTGCCAGCAGTTACTCCGGGGGAACCCCTCACGAGCAGTACTTC. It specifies CASSYSGGTPHEQYF.

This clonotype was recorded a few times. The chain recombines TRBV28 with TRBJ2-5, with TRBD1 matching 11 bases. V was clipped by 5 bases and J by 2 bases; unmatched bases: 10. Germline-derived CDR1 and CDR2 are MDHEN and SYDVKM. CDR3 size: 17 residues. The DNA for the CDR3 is TGTGCCAGCAGTGGTTTGAGGACAGGGGGCCAACAAGAGACCCAGTACTTC. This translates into CASSGLRTGGQQETQYF. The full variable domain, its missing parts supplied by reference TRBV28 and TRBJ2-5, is DVKVTQSSRYLVKRTGEKVFLECVQDMDHENMFWYRQDPGLGLRLIYFSYDVKMKEKGDIPEGYSVSREKKERFSLILESASTNQTSMYLCASSGLRTGGQQETQYFGPGTRLLVL.

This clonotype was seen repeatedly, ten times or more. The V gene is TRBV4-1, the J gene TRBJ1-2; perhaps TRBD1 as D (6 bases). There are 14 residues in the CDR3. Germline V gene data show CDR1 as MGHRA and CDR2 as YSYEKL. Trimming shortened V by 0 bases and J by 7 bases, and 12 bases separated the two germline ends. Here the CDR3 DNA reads TGCGCCAGCAGCCAAGACAGGGGATCACCTGGCTACACCTTC. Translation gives CASSQDRGSPGYTF.

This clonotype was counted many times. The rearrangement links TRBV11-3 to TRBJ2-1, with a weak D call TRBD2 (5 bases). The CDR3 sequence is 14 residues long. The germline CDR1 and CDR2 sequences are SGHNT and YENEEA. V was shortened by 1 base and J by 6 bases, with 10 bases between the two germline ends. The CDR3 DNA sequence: TGTGCCAGCAGCTTAGTGGCGGGCGTCAATGAGCAGTTCTTC. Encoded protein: CASSLVAGVNEQFF.

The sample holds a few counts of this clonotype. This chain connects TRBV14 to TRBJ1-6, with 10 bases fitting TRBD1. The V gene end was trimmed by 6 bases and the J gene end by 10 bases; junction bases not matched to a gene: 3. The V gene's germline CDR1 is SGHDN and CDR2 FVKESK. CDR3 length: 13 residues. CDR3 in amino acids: CASRRDRGSPLHF. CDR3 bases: TGTGCCAGCAGACGGGACAGGGGCTCACCCCTCCACTTT.

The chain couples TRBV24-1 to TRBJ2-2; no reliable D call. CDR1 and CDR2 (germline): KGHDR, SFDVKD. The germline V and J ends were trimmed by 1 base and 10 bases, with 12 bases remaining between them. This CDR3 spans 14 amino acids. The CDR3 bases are TGTGCCACCAGTGATTTTGGAACACCCCAGGAGCTGTTTTTT. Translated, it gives CATSDFGTPQELFF.

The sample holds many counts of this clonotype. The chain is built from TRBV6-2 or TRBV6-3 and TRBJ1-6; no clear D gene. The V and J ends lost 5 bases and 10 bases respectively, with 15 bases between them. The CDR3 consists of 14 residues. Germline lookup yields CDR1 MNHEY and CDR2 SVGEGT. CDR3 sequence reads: CASSQDSEVSPLHF. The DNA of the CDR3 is TGTGCCAGCAGTCAGGACTCGGAGGTCTCACCCCTCCACTTT.

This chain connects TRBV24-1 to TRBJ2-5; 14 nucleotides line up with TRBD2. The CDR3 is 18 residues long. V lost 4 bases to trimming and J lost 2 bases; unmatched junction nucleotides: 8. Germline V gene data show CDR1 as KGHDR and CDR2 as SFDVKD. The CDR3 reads CATSEGLAGGLWQETQYF. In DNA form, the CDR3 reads TGTGCCACCAGTGAAGGACTAGCGGGGGGACTGTGGCAAGAGACCCAGTACTTC.

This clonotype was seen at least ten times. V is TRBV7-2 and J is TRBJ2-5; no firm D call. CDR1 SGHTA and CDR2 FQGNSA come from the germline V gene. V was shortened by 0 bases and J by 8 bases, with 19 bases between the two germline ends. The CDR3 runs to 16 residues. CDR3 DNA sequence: TGTGCCAGCAGCTTAGCCTCGTACGGTAATGGGCCAACCCAGTACTTC. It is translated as CASSLASYGNGPTQYF. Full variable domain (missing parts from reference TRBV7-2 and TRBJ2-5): GAGVSQSPSNKVTEKGKDVELRCDPISGHTALYWYRQSLGQGLEFLIYFQGNSAPDKSGLPSDRFSAERTGGSVSTLTIQRTQQEDSAVYLCASSLASYGNGPTQYFGPGTRLLVL.

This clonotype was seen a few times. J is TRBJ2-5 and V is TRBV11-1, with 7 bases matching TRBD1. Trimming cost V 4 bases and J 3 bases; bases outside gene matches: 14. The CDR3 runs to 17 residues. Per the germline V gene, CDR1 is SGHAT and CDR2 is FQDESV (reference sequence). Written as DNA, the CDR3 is TGTGCCAGCAGCTCGCAGGGGGTAATGGGACCAAAAGAGACCCAGTACTTC. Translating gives CASSSQGVMGPKETQYF.

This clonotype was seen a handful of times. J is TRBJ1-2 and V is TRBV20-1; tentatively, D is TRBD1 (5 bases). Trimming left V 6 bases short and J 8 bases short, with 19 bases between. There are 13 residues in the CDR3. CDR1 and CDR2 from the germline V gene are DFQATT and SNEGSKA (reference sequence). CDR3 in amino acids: CSAEAVVRDGYTF. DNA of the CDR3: TGCAGTGCCGAGGCAGTGGTAAGGGACGGCTACACCTTC.

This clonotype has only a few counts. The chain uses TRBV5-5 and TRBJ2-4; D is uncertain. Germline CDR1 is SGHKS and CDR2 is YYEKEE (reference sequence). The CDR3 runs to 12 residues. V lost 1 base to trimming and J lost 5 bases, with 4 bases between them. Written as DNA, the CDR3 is TGTGCCAGCAGCTTGTGGGAAAACATTCAGTACTTC. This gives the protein CASSLWENIQYF.

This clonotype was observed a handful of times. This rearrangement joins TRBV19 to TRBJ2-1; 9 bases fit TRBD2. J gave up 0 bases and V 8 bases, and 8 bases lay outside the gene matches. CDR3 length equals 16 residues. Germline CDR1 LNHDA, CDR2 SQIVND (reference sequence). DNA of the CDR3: TGTGCCAGTGGAATAGCGGGAGCTTACTCCTACAATGAGCAGTTCTTC. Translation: CASGIAGAYSYNEQFF.

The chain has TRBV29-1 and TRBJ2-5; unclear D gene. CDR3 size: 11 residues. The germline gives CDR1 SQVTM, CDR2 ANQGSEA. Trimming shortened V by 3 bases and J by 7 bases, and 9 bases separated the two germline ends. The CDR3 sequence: CSVEGGVTQYF. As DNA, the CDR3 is TGCAGCGTTGAGGGCGGTGTGACCCAGTACTTC.

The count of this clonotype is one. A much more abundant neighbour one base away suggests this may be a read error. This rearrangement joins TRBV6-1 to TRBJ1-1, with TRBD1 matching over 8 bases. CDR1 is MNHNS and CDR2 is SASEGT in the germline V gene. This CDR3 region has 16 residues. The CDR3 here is CARSDGAGGLNTEAFF. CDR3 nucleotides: TGTGCCCGCAGCGACGGGGCAGGGGGCTTGAACACTGAAGCTTTCTTT.